One sample yielded the 28 T cell receptor beta chains listed below, sequenced in a study of T cells in localized non-small cell lung cancer. Measured with immunoSEQ multiplex PCR; TCRdb has only the in-frame clones, and not every one. The table has approximately 81,000 clones, around 89% seen once; the top ten hold 20% to 25%. Sequenced material: peripheral blood, taken before any cancer treatment. These receptor sequences come from a woman aged 35 to 69 with stage I squamous cell lung carcinoma.

The rearrangement uses TRBV5-6 and TRBJ2-5; maybe TRBD2 (6 bases). V lost 4 bases to trimming and J lost 1 base, with 11 bases between them. The CDR3 spans 14 residues. Germline lookup yields CDR1 SGHDT and CDR2 YYEEEE. The CDR3 reads CASSPRGFQETQYF. CDR3 nucleotide sequence: TGTGCCAGCAGCCCCCGGGGGTTCCAAGAGACCCAGTACTTC.

The rearrangement uses TRBV4-1 and TRBJ1-2; D uncertain. The germline V and J ends were trimmed by 0 bases and 4 bases, with 15 bases remaining between them. This CDR3 comprises 16 residues. The germline gives CDR1 MGHRA, CDR2 YSYEKL. The CDR3 sequence: CASSQDHREPVYGYTF. In DNA, the CDR3 is TGCGCCAGCAGCCAAGATCATAGGGAACCCGTCTATGGCTACACCTTC.

The CDR3 sequence: CASSPHTGQLNTEAFF. CDR3 DNA: TGTGCCAGCAGCCCACATACCGGGCAGCTCAACACTGAAGCTTTCTTT. The rearrangement joins TRBV11-2 to TRBJ1-1; D gene uncertain. Germline V gene sequence: CDR1 SGHAT, CDR2 FQNNGV. The CDR3 is 16 residues long. The V end lost 5 bases, the J end lost 2 bases, and 18 bases lay between the germline ends.

The V call is TRBV6-5, the J call TRBJ2-3; D tentatively fits TRBD1 or TRBD2 (6 bases each). The CDR3 length is 14 residues. V lost 6 bases and J 4 bases, leaving 14 bases between the germline ends. Germline-derived CDR1 and CDR2 are MNHEY and SVGAGI. DNA for the CDR3: TGTGCCAGCAGGAGGGGGGCTGGGGCAGATACGCAGTATTTT. Its protein product is CASRRGAGADTQYF.

V gene TRBV7-3 combines with J gene TRBJ1-2; possible D gene TRBD1, 5 bases. V was clipped by 2 bases and J by 5 bases, with 9 bases between them. Germline CDR1 and CDR2: SGHTA and FQGTGA. This CDR3 is 13 amino acids long. As DNA, the CDR3 is TGTGCCAGCAGCTTAGTCGGGGGGTATGGCTACACCTTC. This translates into CASSLVGGYGYTF. The whole variable domain, remainder taken from reference TRBV7-3 and TRBJ1-2, is GAGVSQTPSNKVTEKGKYVELRCDPISGHTALYWYRQSLGQGPEFLIYFQGTGAADDSGLPNDRFFAVRPEGSVSTLKIQRTERGDSAVYLCASSLVGGYGYTFGSGTRLTVV.

The chain carries TRBV18 and TRBJ1-1; D gene ambiguous. Trimming cost V 3 bases and J 10 bases, with 15 bases left between them. Germline CDR1 KGHSH, CDR2 LQKENI. The CDR3 is made up of 13 amino acids. DNA for the CDR3: TGTGCCAGCTCACCGATACAGAGGGAGGCAGCTTTCTTT. The encoded protein is CASSPIQREAAFF.

This clone was recorded only once. The chain couples TRBV11-2 to TRBJ2-7, with 10 bases matching TRBD2. J gave up 0 bases and V 2 bases, and 10 bases lay outside the gene matches. The CDR3 is made up of 18 amino acids. Germline values: CDR1 SGHAT, CDR2 FQNNGV. CDR3 region: CASSLIGSGGPSSYEQYF. The CDR3 nucleotides read TGTGCCAGCAGCTTAATTGGTAGCGGGGGGCCGAGCTCCTACGAGCAGTACTTC.

The chain couples TRBV25-1 to TRBJ2-1; the match to TRBD2 covers 8 bases. V lost 1 base, J lost 2 bases, and 7 bases stayed unmatched. CDR1 and CDR2 (germline): MGHDK, SYGVNS. This CDR3 region has 17 residues. This chain's CDR3 is CASSEFGGGTAYNEQFF. The DNA of the CDR3 is TGTGCCAGCAGTGAATTTGGCGGGGGGACCGCCTACAATGAGCAGTTCTTC.

The chain combines TRBV7-2 with TRBJ1-2; 7 bases fit TRBD1. The CDR3 length is 15 residues. CDR1 is SGHTA and CDR2 is FQGNSA in the germline V gene. Germline trimming cut 4 bases from V and 1 base from J; bases unmatched to any gene: 6. The chain's CDR3 is CASSSTTGSNYGYTF. The CDR3 bases are TGTGCCAGCAGCTCGACGACAGGGAGTAACTATGGCTACACCTTC.

The V call is TRBV6-5, the J call TRBJ1-3, with D unclear. CDR1 is MNHEY, CDR2 SVGAGI, per germline. V was cut by 0 bases and J by 0 bases, with 9 bases left in between. The CDR3 has 16 residues. CDR3 protein: CASSYSSGDSGNTIYF. The CDR3 region has the DNA TGTGCCAGCAGTTACTCGTCCGGGGACTCTGGAAACACCATATATTTT.

This chain links TRBV30 with TRBJ2-1; 9 nucleotides line up with TRBD1. There are 15 residues in the CDR3. Trimming at V came to 0 bases and at J to 5 bases, leaving 5 bases not matched to a gene. Germline-derived CDR1 and CDR2 are GTSNPN and SVGIG (reference sequence). The CDR3 nucleotides read TGTGCCTGGAGTGTAGGGGACAGGGTAGACAATGAGCAGTTCTTC. It codes for CAWSVGDRVDNEQFF.

This clone appeared once. As DNA, the CDR3 is TGCGCCAGCAGCCAAGAGGCCGTTTCGCAATCACCCCTCCACTTT. Encoded protein: CASSQEAVSQSPLHF. The genes are TRBV4-1 and TRBJ1-6; the D is unclear. Between the trimmed V and J ends, which lost 0 bases and 10 bases, there was a span of 13 bases. This CDR3 has 15 residues. Germline CDR1 reads MGHRA; CDR2 reads YSYEKL.

The chain recombines TRBV4-1 with TRBJ2-6; 8 bases match TRBD1. With V trimmed by 4 bases and J by 0 bases, 8 bases remained unmatched. CDR3 size: 18 residues. Germline V gene data show CDR1 as MGHRA and CDR2 as YSYEKL. Here the CDR3 DNA reads TGCGCCAGCAGCCTCGGGACAGGCCCTCTCTCTGGGGCCAACGTCCTGACTTTC. Amino acid sequence: CASSLGTGPLSGANVLTF.

CDR3 sequence (DNA): TGTGCCAGCAGCGGAACTCAGGGAATGGGTAATTCACCCCTCCACTTT. Its protein product is CASSGTQGMGNSPLHF. The J gene is TRBJ1-6, the V gene TRBV5-4, with a weak D call TRBD1 (5 bases). CDR3 length: 16 residues. V lost 4 bases, J lost 6 bases, and 17 bases lay in between. The germline V gene has CDR1 SGHNT and CDR2 YYREEE (reference sequence). Full variable domain (missing parts from reference TRBV5-4 and TRBJ1-6): ETGVTQSPTHLIKTRGQQVTLRCSSQSGHNTVSWYQQALGQGPQFIFQYYREEENGRGNFPPRFSGLQFPNYSSELNVNALELDDSALYLCASSGTQGMGNSPLHFGNGTRLTVT.

The J gene is TRBJ2-3, the V gene TRBV7-2, with D unresolved. The CDR3 length is 13 residues. V lost 3 bases and J lost 0, with 4 bases in between. The germline V gene has CDR1 SGHTA and CDR2 FQGNSA. CDR3 protein: CASSLGSTDTQYF. CDR3 bases: TGTGCCAGCAGCTTGGGCAGCACAGATACGCAGTATTTT.

The chain links TRBV19 to TRBJ2-5; D possibly matches TRBD1 or TRBD2 (5 bases each). V was clipped by 1 base and J by 5 bases, with 8 bases between them. Germline CDR1 reads LNHDA; CDR2 reads SQIVND (reference sequence). The CDR3 consists of 13 residues. The CDR3 nucleotides read TGTGCCAGTAGTATAGGGGGGATGGAGACCCAGTACTTC. Protein product: CASSIGGMETQYF.

This rearrangement joins TRBV6-1 to TRBJ2-3; TRBD2 matches 7 bases. Germline V gene lookup returns CDR1 MNHNS and CDR2 SASEGT. The CDR3 is 17 residues long. J lost 1 base, V lost 1 base, and 8 bases had no gene match. CDR3 DNA sequence: TGTGCCAGCAGTGAAGGGTTCGGGCTAGCGGGCACAGATACGCAGTATTTT. This translates into CASSEGFGLAGTDTQYF.

The V gene is TRBV19, the J gene TRBJ2-5, with D perhaps TRBD2 (6 bases). V was trimmed by 5 bases and J by 2 bases, leaving 12 bases between them. This CDR3 is built from 14 residues. Germline assignment: CDR1 LNHDA and CDR2 SQIVND (reference sequence). In DNA, the CDR3 is TGTGCCAGTAGTCCCCGGGACTTACAAGAGACCCAGTACTTC. Protein sequence: CASSPRDLQETQYF.

The rearrangement links TRBV4-1 to TRBJ1-4; D gene unclear. V lost 0 bases, J lost 0 bases, and 8 bases lay in between. The CDR3 is made up of 16 amino acids. Germline CDR1 is MGHRA and CDR2 is YSYEKL. CDR3 sequence: CASSQDVGTTNEKLFF. Written as DNA, the CDR3 is TGCGCCAGCAGCCAAGATGTCGGAACAACTAATGAAAAACTGTTTTTT.

This chain joins TRBV15 and TRBJ1-4; TRBD1 matches at 7 bases. This CDR3 is built from 15 residues. The trim removed 4 bases at V and 5 bases at J, leaving 7 bases unmatched. The germline V gene encodes CDR1 LNHNV and CDR2 YYDKDF (reference sequence). CDR3 region: CATSTRQGRNEKLFF. The CDR3 DNA is TGTGCCACCAGCACCAGACAGGGTCGAAATGAAAAACTGTTTTTT.

This clone was counted once. This sequence joins TRBV5-4 and TRBJ1-2; the D gene is possibly TRBD1 (5 bases). V lost 1 base to trimming and J lost 1 base, with 11 bases between them. The length of the CDR3 is 15 residues. Germline V lookup: CDR1 SGHNT, CDR2 YYREEE (reference sequence). The CDR3 is CASSLNPDSNYGYTF. The DNA for the CDR3 is TGTGCCAGCAGCTTGAACCCTGACAGTAACTATGGCTACACCTTC. Filled out from reference TRBV5-4 and TRBJ1-2, the complete variable domain reads ETGVTQSPTHLIKTRGQQVTLRCSSQSGHNTVSWYQQALGQGPQFIFQYYREEENGRGNFPPRFSGLQFPNYSSELNVNALELDDSALYLCASSLNPDSNYGYTFGSGTRLTVV.

This chain connects TRBV6-1 to TRBJ1-1; D is unresolved. CDR1 is MNHNS and CDR2 is SASEGT in the germline V gene. Trimming took off 3 bases at V and 0 bases at J, with 11 bases between the two ends. The CDR3 contains 15 residues. This chain's CDR3 is CASSETHDLNTEAFF. The DNA of the CDR3 is TGTGCCAGCAGTGAGACCCATGATTTGAACACTGAAGCTTTCTTT.

V and J are TRBV14 and TRBJ1-1; no clear D gene. Trimming stripped 5 bases from V and 0 bases from J, with 16 bases between. This CDR3 comprises 16 residues. The V gene's germline CDR1 is SGHDN and CDR2 FVKESK. CDR3 region: CASSLNTGFLNTEAFF. The DNA of the CDR3 is TGTGCCAGCAGCTTGAACACCGGGTTCCTGAACACTGAAGCTTTCTTT. The complete variable domain, with remaining parts taken from reference TRBV14 and TRBJ1-1, reads EAGVTQFPSHSVIEKGQTVTLRCDPISGHDNLYWYRRVMGKEIKFLLHFVKESKQDESGMPNNRFLAERTGGTYSTLKVQPAELEDSGVYFCASSLNTGFLNTEAFFGQGTRLTVV.

The V call is TRBV6-1, the J call TRBJ1-2, with a tentative D call TRBD1 (5 bases). Germline values: CDR1 MNHNS, CDR2 SASEGT. The CDR3 extends over 15 amino acids. V was cut by 3 bases and J by 6 bases, with 17 bases left in between. The CDR3 protein is CASSDSGRGRHGYTF. CDR3 nucleotide sequence: TGTGCCAGCAGTGACTCGGGGCGGGGAAGGCATGGCTACACCTTC.

This sequence joins TRBV27 and TRBJ1-4; D unresolved. Trimming stripped 6 bases from V and 0 bases from J, with 8 bases between. This CDR3 has 14 residues. From germline, CDR1 is MNHEY and CDR2 SMNVEV (reference sequence). The CDR3 DNA reads as TGTGCCAGCAGGACCGTTTCAACTAATGAAAAACTGTTTTTT. Amino acid sequence: CASRTVSTNEKLFF.

V is TRBV9 and J is TRBJ1-2, with 7 bases that match TRBD1. Germline trimming cut 0 bases from V and 8 bases from J; bases unmatched to any gene: 4. The V gene's germline CDR1 is SGDLS and CDR2 YYNGEE. The CDR3 sequence is 13 residues long. This CDR3 is CASSVVDRYGYTF. In DNA, the CDR3 is TGTGCCAGCAGCGTAGTGGACAGGTACGGCTACACCTTC.

The V call is TRBV11-3, the J call TRBJ1-1; D not certain. V was trimmed by 6 bases and J by 0 bases, leaving 11 bases between them. Germline V CDR1 and CDR2: SGHNT, YENEEA. This CDR3 contains 14 residues. CDR3 sequence reads: CASSNGRMNTEAFF. In DNA, the CDR3 is TGTGCCAGCAGTAATGGACGGATGAACACTGAAGCTTTCTTT.

The J gene is TRBJ2-5, the V gene TRBV15, with unresolved D. V gave up 9 bases and J gave up 0 bases, with 14 bases separating them. This CDR3 comprises 14 residues. CDR1 and CDR2 (germline): LNHNV, YYDKDF (reference sequence). DNA of the CDR3: TGTGCCACAGTTAAATTGGGCTACCAAGAGACCCAGTACTTC. Translation: CATVKLGYQETQYF.